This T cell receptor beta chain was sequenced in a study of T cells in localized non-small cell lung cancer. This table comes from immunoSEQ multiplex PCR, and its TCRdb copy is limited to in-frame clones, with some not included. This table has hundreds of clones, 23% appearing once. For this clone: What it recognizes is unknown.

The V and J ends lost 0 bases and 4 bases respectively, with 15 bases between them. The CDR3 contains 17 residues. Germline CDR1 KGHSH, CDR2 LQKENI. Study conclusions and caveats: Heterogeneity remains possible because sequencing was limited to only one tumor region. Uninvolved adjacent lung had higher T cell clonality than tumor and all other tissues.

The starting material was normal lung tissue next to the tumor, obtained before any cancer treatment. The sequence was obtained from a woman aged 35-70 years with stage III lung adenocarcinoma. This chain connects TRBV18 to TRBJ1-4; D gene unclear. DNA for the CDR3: TGTGCCAGCTCACCACCGTTAGATACAGTCGATAATGAAAAACTGTTTTTT. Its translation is CASSPPLDTVDNEKLFF. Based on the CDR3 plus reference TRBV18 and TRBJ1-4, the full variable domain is NAGVMQNPRHLVRRRGQEARLRCSPMKGHSHVYWYRQLPEEGLKFMVYLQKENIIDESGMPKERFSAEFPKEGPSILRIQQVVRGDSAAYFCASSPPLDTVDNEKLFFGSGTQLSVL.